The entry below gives a single T cell receptor (beta chain) sequence along with its context. In germline, CDR1 is MNHEY, CDR2 SVGAGI. This CDR3 contains 13 residues. The V end lost 8 bases, the J end lost 6 bases, and 14 bases lay between the germline ends. Naive CD8 cells were CD45RO-negative, positively selected for CCR7, excluding terminally differentiated effector memory CD45RA+ cells. Nashville, Tennessee was home to all donors, who were Caucasian adults. Genomic DNA belonging to each subset was distributed in equal measure over several immunoSEQ plates. Profiled with immunoSEQ multiplex PCR; TCRdb holds only in-frame clones, not every one. Of about 2.1 million clones detected, 93% appear once; the ten largest clones hold more than 1.5%. These data are taken from a study of shared clonotypes between healthy human individuals. Study as a whole: Researchers assigned three CD4 naive, three CD4 memory, two CD8 naive and one CD8 memory plate to each donor.

This TCR was recovered from a man aged 18 to 29 in good health. Some clones in this sample may be carry-over from other donors' samples. J is TRBJ2-1 and V is TRBV6-5; D gene unclear. The sequencing input was naive CD8+ T cells from PBMCs. DNA of the CDR3: TGTGCCAGCGCTATGTGGTCTTTCAATGAGCAGTTCTTC. This sequence encodes CASAMWSFNEQFF.